This is a list of T cell receptor beta chains from one sample in a study of T cells after yellow fever vaccination. TCRdb analysed the 5' RACE reads with MiXCR anew, one entry per CDR3 protein. The data show around 31,000 distinct CDR3 sequences, with roughly a tenth seen just once and more than 10% held by the top ten. The source was PBMCs, either bulk or a sorted T-cell subset (CD4+, CD8+, memory, or dextramer-sorted; not recorded which), collected less than 18 days after the first yellow fever vaccination. Receptor source: a man between 18 and 29 years old who received the YFV17D yellow fever vaccine. The CDR3 runs from the conserved cysteine through the conserved F or W. The D gene is left open where the match is weak. Clone sizes are given selectively: once, few, many, or a class where the clone is expanded.

>-|TRBV20-1|many|TRBJ2-3
TGCAGTGCTAGACCCCAAAACACAGATACGCAGTATTTT
CSARPQNTDTQYF
>TRBD2|TRBV20-1|many|TRBJ2-1
TGCAGTGCCCCGAGGTCGCTAGCGGATTACAATGAGCAGTTCTTC
CSAPRSLADYNEQFF
>-|TRBV12-3/TRBV12-4|many|TRBJ2-1
TGTGCCAGCAGTTTAGACGACGGGGATGAGCAGTTCTTC
CASSLDDGDEQFF
>-|TRBV4-3|many|TRBJ2-7
TGCGCCAGCAGCCGGACATCGAACTACGAGCAGTACTTC
CASSRTSNYEQYF
>-|TRBV9|many|TRBJ1-1
TGTGCCAGCAGCGAGGGCACCCACACTGAAGCTTTCTTT
CASSEGTHTEAFF
>TRBD1|TRBV20-1|many|TRBJ1-5
TGCAGTGCTGGGACAGGGGGCCATCAGCCCCAGCATTTT
CSAGTGGHQPQHF
>TRBD1|TRBV5-1|many|TRBJ1-6
TGCGCCAGCAGGCCGAGGGACAGCGCCTATAATTCACCCCTCCACTTT
CASRPRDSAYNSPLHF
>-|TRBV6-6|many|TRBJ2-6
TGTGCCGGACTAAACTCTGGGGCCAACGTCCTGACTTTC
CAGLNSGANVLTF
>TRBD1|TRBV20-1|many|TRBJ2-5
TGCAGTGCTAGAGATCTGGGGCAGGGGGCTTGGGAGACCCAGTACTTC
CSARDLGQGAWETQYF
>-|TRBV7-2|many|TRBJ1-5
TGTGCCAGCAGCTCTTCCTACGGGGGCAATCAGCCCCAGCATTTT
CASSSSYGGNQPQHF
>-|TRBV20-1|many|TRBJ1-5
TGCAGTATTATAAAGGGGGGGCGGCAGCCCCAGCATTTT
CSIIKGGRQPQHF
>TRBD2|TRBV20-1|many|TRBJ2-3
TGCAGTGCTAGAGGTTTCGGGGGGGGAAGCACAGATACGCAGTATTTT
CSARGFGGGSTDTQYF
>-|TRBV7-9|many|TRBJ1-1
TGTGCCAGCACCCCGTGGGGGGCGGACACTGAAGCTTTCTTT
CASTPWGADTEAFF
>-|TRBV7-9|many|TRBJ2-1
TGTGCCAGCAGCTTTGGCGTTGAGCAGTTCTTC
CASSFGVEQFF
>-|TRBV20-1|many|TRBJ2-6
TGCAGTGCTAGAGCACAGGGCTCTGGGGCCAACGTCCTGACTTTC
CSARAQGSGANVLTF
>-|TRBV4-3|-|TRBJ1-4
TGCGCCAGCAGCCAAGATCTTAACCCGGGAATCGGTGAAAAACTGTTTTTT
CASSQDLNPGIGEKLFF
>-|TRBV18|many|TRBJ1-4
TGTGCCAGCTCGTCTCTGAAGGATGAAAAACTGTTTTTT
CASSSLKDEKLFF
>-|TRBV3-1|many|TRBJ1-1
TGTGCCAGCAGCCCTGGATTTGGATTTAACACTGAAGCTTTCTTT
CASSPGFGFNTEAFF
>-|TRBV2|many|TRBJ1-1
TGTGCCAGCAGGCGGGACACGGCTGAGGACACTGAAGCTTTCTTT
CASRRDTAEDTEAFF
>-|TRBV7-2|many|TRBJ2-2
TGTGCCAGCGGCGTGGGGTGGGGCGCCGGGGAGCTGTTTTTT
CASGVGWGAGELFF
>TRBD1|TRBV6-5|many|TRBJ1-4
TGTGCCAGCAGTCCCGACAGGGAAACCGGAAAACTGTTTTTT
CASSPDRETGKLFF
>TRBD1|TRBV5-1|many|TRBJ1-6
TGCGCCAGCAGCGTCCAGGGGGCGCGGACACCCCTCCACTTT
CASSVQGARTPLHF
>-|TRBV7-2|many|TRBJ2-1
TGTGCCAGCAGCTTTAAAACAGGGTCCTACAATGAGCAGTTCTTC
CASSFKTGSYNEQFF
>-|TRBV7-9|many|TRBJ1-2
TGTGCCATAGACGATGGCTACACCTTC
CAIDDGYTF
>TRBD2|TRBV4-3|many|TRBJ2-1
TGCGCCAGCAGCCAAGATGCCCCTGGCGGGGGGGTCTATGAGCAGTTCTTC
CASSQDAPGGGVYEQFF
>-|TRBV5-1|few|TRBJ1-2
TGCGCCAGCAGCTTGGACCTTCTCCTCTATGGCTACACCTTC
CASSLDLLLYGYTF
>-|TRBV24-1|many|TRBJ2-3
TGTGCCACCAGTGATGTAGGGAACGGGCCAGATACGCAGTATTTT
CATSDVGNGPDTQYF
>-|TRBV6-1|many|TRBJ2-7
TGTGCCAGCAGCCCCGGGGAGGCAGGGAGAAACGAGCAGTACTTC
CASSPGEAGRNEQYF
>TRBD2|TRBV7-8|many|TRBJ2-1
TGTGCCAGCAGCTCTAGCGGGGGGGCCCCTAATGAGCAGTTCTTC
CASSSSGGAPNEQFF
>-|TRBV5-6|many|TRBJ2-2
TGTGCCAGCAGCCTGGTTGACACCGGGGAGCTGTTTTTT
CASSLVDTGELFF
>-|TRBV3-1|many|TRBJ1-6
TGTGCCAGCAGCCGAAGGGGGTATAATTCACCCCTCCACTTT
CASSRRGYNSPLHF
>-|TRBV20-1|many|TRBJ1-1
TGCAGTGCTAGGTTGGGGGCGATTACTGAAGCTTTCTTT
CSARLGAITEAFF
>TRBD2|TRBV7-2|many|TRBJ2-3
TGTGCCAGCAGCTTAGGGACTAGCGCAGATACGCAGTATTTT
CASSLGTSADTQYF
>-|TRBV9|many|TRBJ2-5
TGTGCCAGCAGCGTAGGGGGTTTTGAGACCCAGTACTTC
CASSVGGFETQYF
>-|TRBV4-2|few|TRBJ1-2
TGTGCCAGCAGCCAAGATGGCCGTCCCTATGGCTACACCTTC
CASSQDGRPYGYTF
>-|TRBV11-2|many|TRBJ1-1
TGTGCCAGCAGCTTACAGGGGCTCGCTGAAGCTTTCTTT
CASSLQGLAEAFF
>-|TRBV6-2/TRBV6-3|many|TRBJ1-1
TGTGCCAGCAGCCCCGCTCTACGAACGACTTTCTTT
CASSPALRTTFF
>-|TRBV4-1|many|TRBJ2-3
TGCGCCAGCAGCCAGCGGACAGACCCTAGCACAGATACGCAGTATTTT
CASSQRTDPSTDTQYF
>-|TRBV11-1|many|TRBJ2-5
TGTGCCAGCAGCTTAGGGCAAGCCAATAGCAACCAAGAGACCCAGTACTTC
CASSLGQANSNQETQYF
>TRBD2|TRBV10-3|many|TRBJ2-1
TGTGCCATCAGTGATGGCGGGGGGGGCAATGAGCAGTTCTTC
CAISDGGGGNEQFF
>TRBD1|TRBV9|many|TRBJ2-7
TGTGCCAGCGCCCCCCGGGACAGGCTGACCTACGAGCAGTACTTC
CASAPRDRLTYEQYF
>-|TRBV5-6|many|TRBJ2-3
TGTGCCAGCAGCCATTATCAGACAGATACGCAGTATTTT
CASSHYQTDTQYF
>TRBD1|TRBV19|many|TRBJ2-1
TGTGCCAGTAGTACTCAGGGGGTCTACTACAATGAGCAGTTCTTC
CASSTQGVYYNEQFF
>TRBD1|TRBV6-5|many|TRBJ2-7
TGTGCCAGCAGTTTAGGGAACCGACAGGGCGAGCAGTACTTC
CASSLGNRQGEQYF
>-|TRBV7-9|many|TRBJ1-3
TGTGCCAGCAGCTTAGGGGACATGGGAAACACCATATATTTT
CASSLGDMGNTIYF
>TRBD1|TRBV4-2|many|TRBJ1-1
TGTGCCAGCAGCCCTGGGACAGGGGGAACGGGGTACACTGAAGCTTTCTTT
CASSPGTGGTGYTEAFF
>TRBD1|TRBV5-1|-|TRBJ1-1
TGCGCCAGCACTAGGACAGGGGGCACTGAAGCTTTCTTT
CASTRTGGTEAFF
>-|TRBV5-1|medium-sized|TRBJ2-3
TGCGCCAGCAGCCCGGGGCCAGATACGCAGTATTTT
CASSPGPDTQYF
>-|TRBV24-1|many|TRBJ2-1
TGTGCCACCAGTGATTTGCGTACCCCCTGGGATGAGCAGTTCTTC
CATSDLRTPWDEQFF
>TRBD2|TRBV7-3|many|TRBJ2-1
TGTGCCAGCAGCTTAGGGGGGGATGAGCAGTTCTTC
CASSLGGDEQFF
>TRBD1|TRBV28|many|TRBJ1-6
TGTGCCAGCAGTTTTGGCGACAGGGCCAGCTCCTATAATTCACCCCTCCACTTT
CASSFGDRASSYNSPLHF
>TRBD2|TRBV12-3/TRBV12-4|many|TRBJ2-1
TGTGCCAGCACCCTCCTGGGGGCGGGGGGGCAGTTCTTC
CASTLLGAGGQFF